A selection of T cell receptor beta chains follows, all from one sample in a study of blood T cell repertoires in COVID-19. Only in-frame clones appear in the TCRdb table, and some are missing; sequencing was by immunoSEQ multiplex PCR. The table lists 200,000 to 250,000 clones, around 90% of them singletons. Sequenced material: peripheral blood. The receptors here all came from a man aged 30 to 39 with acute or convalescent COVID-19. Both conserved end residues are part of each CDR3. D genes are given only for firm matches.

TRBV5-5,TRBD1,17,TRBJ1-2,CASSPLRGGTANYGYTF,TGTGCCAGCAGCCCGTTGCGAGGGGGCACGGCTAACTATGGCTACACCTTC
TRBV4-1,-,17,TRBJ1-1,CASSQDGRGPTGTEAFF,TGCGCCAGCAGCCAAGATGGCAGGGGTCCAACGGGGACTGAAGCTTTCTTT
TRBV19,TRBD2,17,TRBJ2-3,CASNTPISGSTSDTQYF,TGTGCCAGCAACACCCCGATTAGCGGGAGCACCTCAGATACGCAGTATTTT
TRBV12-5,-,17,TRBJ2-4,CASGLVIWQGLKNIQYF,TGTGCTAGTGGTTTGGTAATTTGGCAGGGGCTTAAAAACATTCAGTACTTC
TRBV3-1/TRBV3-2,TRBD1,18,TRBJ2-2,CASSRYSTGGAYTGELFF,TGTGCCAGCAGCCGCTATTCGACAGGGGGCGCTTACACCGGGGAGCTGTTTTTT
TRBV5-4,TRBD1,15,TRBJ2-5,CASSLAGGLQETQYF,TGTGCCAGCAGCTTGGCAGGGGGCCTTCAGGAGACCCAGTACTTC
TRBV9,TRBD1,16,TRBJ1-2,CASSAIGQGTSYGYTF,TGTGCCAGCAGCGCCATAGGACAGGGGACTAGCTATGGCTACACCTTC
TRBV3-1/TRBV3-2,TRBD1,15,TRBJ1-4,CASSQAGRGWEKLFF,TGTGCCAGCAGCCAAGCGGGCAGGGGGTGGGAAAAACTGTTTTTT
TRBV24-1,TRBD2,18,TRBJ2-1,CATSEFGGRGISDNEQFF,TGTGCCACCAGTGAATTCGGCGGGAGGGGGATATCGGACAATGAGCAGTTCTTC
TRBV28,TRBD2,15,TRBJ2-2,CASGLAGGNTGELFF,TGTGCCAGCGGCTTAGCGGGAGGGAACACCGGGGAGCTGTTTTTT
TRBV19,-,11,TRBJ2-7,CASGGGNEQYF,TGTGCCTCCGGGGGAGGTAACGAGCAGTACTTC
TRBV15,-,14,TRBJ1-1,CATSSAGPPTEAFF,TGTGCCACCAGTAGCGCTGGGCCACCCACTGAAGCTTTCTTT
TRBV7-9,-,13,TRBJ1-2,CASSQDRYYGYTF,TGTGCCAGCAGCCAGGACAGATACTATGGCTACACCTTC